The source of this T cell receptor (beta chain) is a study of CD8+ T cells in alopecia areata. Sequencing templates came from extracted RNA that was reverse transcribed into cDNA. This table comes from immunoSEQ multiplex PCR, and its TCRdb copy is limited to in-frame clones, with some not included. The table records fewer than 150,000 clones, roughly four fifths of them present only once. Treatment described: oral pan-JAK inhibitor, 5-10 mg twice daily. Researchers gathered lesional scalp punch biopsies and peripheral blood from patients with alopecia areata. Material: CD8+ T cells sorted from blood, obtained at week 4, from a patient treated with tofacitinib. This receptor was identified in a human donor with alopecia areata.

CDR3 loop: CSVNKPGQGGTGELFF. The CDR3, as DNA: TGCAGCGTTAATAAACCGGGACAGGGAGGCACCGGGGAGCTGTTTTTT. The rearrangement links TRBV29-1 to TRBJ2-2; 9 bases are a match to TRBD1. The V gene end was trimmed by 5 bases and the J gene end by 4 bases; junction bases not matched to a gene: 11. The CDR3 length is 16 residues. Germline V gene data show CDR1 as SQVTM and CDR2 as ANQGSEA.